Listed here are 7 T cell receptor beta chains from one sample, sequenced in a study of blood T cell repertoires in COVID-19. The protocol was immunoSEQ multiplex PCR, while the TCRdb copy is restricted to in-frame clones and leaves out a portion. The sample lists roughly 260,000 clones; 88% were seen once. Material for sequencing was peripheral blood. These receptors all come from a man between 60 and 70 years old who had recovered from COVID-19.

This chain uses TRBV19 with TRBJ2-2; the D is unclear. V lost 1 base, J lost 0 bases, and 6 bases lay in between. The germline V gene encodes CDR1 LNHDA and CDR2 SQIVND (reference sequence). The CDR3 covers 15 residues. CDR3 sequence reads: CASSIAEANTGELFF. In DNA, the CDR3 is TGTGCCAGTAGTATAGCCGAGGCGAACACCGGGGAGCTGTTTTTT.

The J gene is TRBJ2-3, the V gene TRBV29-1; the D is unclear. The germline gives CDR1 SQVTM, CDR2 ANQGSEA. The length of the CDR3 is 12 residues. V was cut by 4 bases and J by 1 base, with 6 bases left in between. CDR3 region: CSVVSGTDTQYF. CDR3 nucleotide sequence: TGCAGCGTTGTTTCAGGCACAGATACGCAGTATTTT.

There are a few counts of this clone. The chain is built from TRBV5-1 and TRBJ2-1, with 8 bases fitting TRBD2. The CDR3 runs to 13 residues. CDR1 is SGHRS and CDR2 is YFSETQ in the germline V gene. The V gene end was trimmed by 9 bases and the J gene end by 4 bases; junction bases not matched to a gene: 6. Written as DNA, the CDR3 is TGCGCCACCCGGGGGACTAGATACAATGAGCAGTTCTTC. Amino acids: CATRGTRYNEQFF.

The V gene is TRBV7-9, the J gene TRBJ2-1; D remains ambiguous. Germline V gene sequence: CDR1 SEHNR, CDR2 FQNEAQ (reference sequence). This CDR3 contains 15 residues. Trimming cost V 6 bases and J 0 bases, with 12 bases left between them. The CDR3 region has the DNA TGTGCCAGCAGTTCCGTTATGAGCTCCTACAATGAGCAGTTCTTC. The encoded protein is CASSSVMSSYNEQFF.

The chain is built from TRBV7-9 and TRBJ2-2; D is perhaps TRBD1 (5 bases). Trimming removed 1 base from V and 0 bases from J, with 15 bases in between. The germline V gene encodes CDR1 SEHNR and CDR2 FQNEAQ (reference sequence). There are 18 residues in the CDR3. The CDR3 coding sequence is TGTGCCAGCAGCTTAGAGACTTGGGGCGGACCGAACACCGGGGAGCTGTTTTTT. Its translation is CASSLETWGGPNTGELFF. Full variable domain (remainder filled in from reference TRBV7-9 and TRBJ2-2): DTGVSQNPRHKITKRGQNVTFRCDPISEHNRLYWYRQTLGQGPEFLTYFQNEAQLEKSRLLSDRFSAERPKGSFSTLEIQRTEQGDSAMYLCASSLETWGGPNTGELFFGEGSRLTVL.

The V call is TRBV7-3, the J call TRBJ1-6, with D unresolved. V lost 7 bases and J 0 bases, leaving 10 bases between the germline ends. CDR1 and CDR2 (germline): SGHTA, FQGTGA. This CDR3 is 15 amino acids long. Here the CDR3 reads CASIYPDSYNSPLHF. Written as DNA, the CDR3 is TGTGCCAGCATCTATCCCGACTCCTATAATTCACCCCTCCACTTT.

The chain joins TRBV27 to TRBJ1-1, with a tentative D call TRBD1 (6 bases). Germline values: CDR1 MNHEY, CDR2 SMNVEV (reference sequence). The CDR3 runs to 14 residues. Trimming took 2 bases from V and 5 from J, leaving 12 bases between them. The CDR3 spells CASSLRGGVTEAFF. The CDR3 region has the DNA TGTGCCAGCAGTTTAAGGGGGGGCGTGACTGAAGCTTTCTTT.